These 28 T cell receptor beta chains were all obtained from the same sample, sequenced in a study of cytomegalovirus exposure and HLA in healthy donors. In the PCR, 60 Vbeta and 13 Jbeta primers were used. The protocol was immunoSEQ multiplex PCR, while the TCRdb copy is restricted to in-frame clones and leaves out a portion. In the table there are 95,000 to 150,000 clones, around 72% of which are singletons. The specimen sequenced was PBMCs. The receptor source for this set is a man aged 25 to 45 in good health and CMV-seronegative.

This clone showed up just once. The chain uses TRBV5-1 and TRBJ2-2; TRBD1 is a possible D gene (5 bases). CDR1 and CDR2 from the germline V gene are SGHRS and YFSETQ. Trimming shortened V by 0 bases and J by 7 bases, and 13 bases separated the two germline ends. The CDR3 length is 15 residues. CDR3 residues: CASSLGQIEGGELFF. CDR3 coding DNA: TGCGCCAGCAGCTTGGGACAGATCGAAGGCGGGGAGCTGTTTTTT.

This clone has only a few counts. V and J are TRBV27 and TRBJ2-1; D ambiguous. Trimming took 8 bases from V and 8 from J, leaving 10 bases between them. The CDR3 is 11 amino acids. Per the germline V gene, CDR1 is MNHEY and CDR2 is SMNVEV (reference sequence). CDR3 sequence: CASQYAYEQFF. CDR3 DNA: TGTGCCAGCCAGTACGCCTATGAGCAGTTCTTC.

In this sample, this clone turned up once. The rearrangement joins TRBV11-3 to TRBJ2-3; 12 bases fit TRBD2. The CDR3 runs to 16 residues. CDR1 and CDR2 from the germline V gene are SGHNT and YENEEA. Germline trimming cut 1 base from V and 2 bases from J; bases unmatched to any gene: 1. Written as DNA, the CDR3 is TGTGCCAGCAGCTTAGGACTAGCGGGGGTCACAGATACGCAGTATTTT. The encoded protein is CASSLGLAGVTDTQYF.

With respect to this clone: Its ends do not fully match the called genes, so a read error is possible. This chain links TRBV7-9 with TRBJ2-7; TRBD2 aligns across 7 bases. The CDR3 runs 15 residues. In germline, CDR1 is SEHNR, CDR2 FQNEAQ (reference sequence). CDR3 DNA: TGTTCCAGCAGCTTAGTTACAGCGGGGTACTACGAGCAGTACTTC. Its translation is CSSSLVTAGYYEQYF. Full variable domain (outside the CDR3, taken from reference TRBV7-9 and TRBJ2-7): DTGVSQNPRHKITKRGQNVTFRCDPISEHNRLYWYRQTLGQGPEFLTYFQNEAQLEKSRLLSDRFSAERPKGSFSTLEIQRTEQGDSAMYLCSSSLVTAGYYEQYFGPGTRLTVT.

This clone was seen only once. The chain has TRBV11-1 and TRBJ2-4; D is unresolved. The V end was cut by 6 bases, the J end by 6 bases, with 9 bases between. The CDR3 extends over 12 amino acids. Germline values: CDR1 SGHAT, CDR2 FQDESV (reference sequence). CDR3 sequence reads: CASSELRNIQYF. CDR3 in DNA: TGTGCCAGCAGTGAGTTGAGAAACATTCAGTACTTC.

The chain is built from TRBV30 and TRBJ1-5; TRBD1 is a possible D gene (5 bases). This CDR3 comprises 16 residues. Germline V gene sequence: CDR1 GTSNPN, CDR2 SVGIG (reference sequence). The germline V and J ends were trimmed by 1 base and 0 bases, with 13 bases remaining between them. CDR3 sequence: CAWSGTGLYSNQPQHF. CDR3 sequence (DNA): TGTGCCTGGAGTGGAACAGGCCTCTATAGCAATCAGCCCCAGCATTTT.

The chain combines TRBV14 with TRBJ2-2; possibly TRBD1 for D (6 bases). Trimming stripped 5 bases from V and 0 bases from J, with 13 bases between. Germline V lookup: CDR1 SGHDN, CDR2 FVKESK. This CDR3 is built from 16 residues. DNA for the CDR3: TGTGCCAGCAGCAAAAACAGGGCAACGAACACCGGGGAGCTGTTTTTT. This sequence encodes CASSKNRATNTGELFF.

This clone showed up just once. V is TRBV25-1 and J is TRBJ2-1, with D tentatively TRBD1 (5 bases). Trimming took 4 bases from V and 8 from J, leaving 15 bases between them. The CDR3 covers 14 residues. Germline V gene data show CDR1 as MGHDK and CDR2 as SYGVNS. DNA for the CDR3: TGTGCCAGCAGTGGGACCGAGACAGAACATGAGCAGTTCTTC. Its protein is CASSGTETEHEQFF. Supplemented by reference TRBV25-1 and TRBJ2-1, the full variable domain reads EADIYQTPRYLVIGTGKKITLECSQTMGHDKMYWYQQDPGMELHLIHYSYGVNSTEKGDLSSESTVSRIRTEHFPLTLESARPSHTSQYLCASSGTETEHEQFFGPGTRLTVL.

This chain joins TRBV7-3 and TRBJ2-1; TRBD2 matches at 11 bases. CDR1 is SGHTA, CDR2 FQGTGA, per germline. CDR3 size: 18 residues. J gave up 5 bases and V 5 bases, and 14 bases lay outside the gene matches. The CDR3 DNA is TGTGCCAGCAGCCTCCGAGAGACTAGCGGGGCTTTAGACAATGAGCAGTTCTTC. This encodes CASSLRETSGALDNEQFF.

The chain combines TRBV10-3 with TRBJ2-7; 9 bases match TRBD1. The trim removed 3 bases at V and 5 bases at J, leaving 5 bases unmatched. The CDR3 spans 14 residues. Germline V gives CDR1 ENHRY, CDR2 SYGVKD. The CDR3 sequence is CAISEGTGKHEQYF. The CDR3 coding sequence is TGTGCCATCAGTGAAGGGACAGGGAAGCACGAGCAGTACTTC.

The chain recombines TRBV5-4 with TRBJ2-6, with a weak D call TRBD2 (5 bases). The germline V and J ends were trimmed by 2 bases and 1 base, with 7 bases remaining between them. The CDR3 runs 15 residues. Germline CDR1 reads SGHNT; CDR2 reads YYREEE (reference sequence). The CDR3 DNA reads TGTGCCAGCAGCTTCGAGGGTTCTGGGGCCAACGTCCTGACTTTC. The encoded protein is CASSFEGSGANVLTF. Combining the CDR3 with reference TRBV5-4 and TRBJ2-6 gives the whole variable domain ETGVTQSPTHLIKTRGQQVTLRCSSQSGHNTVSWYQQALGQGPQFIFQYYREEENGRGNFPPRFSGLQFPNYSSELNVNALELDDSALYLCASSFEGSGANVLTFGAGSRLTVL.

The V call is TRBV4-1, the J call TRBJ1-5; D is unclear. From germline, CDR1 is MGHRA and CDR2 YSYEKL. V was shortened by 0 bases and J by 5 bases, with 8 bases between the two germline ends. This CDR3 has 14 residues. The CDR3 here is CASSQDWEDQPQHF. CDR3 bases: TGCGCCAGCAGCCAAGATTGGGAGGATCAGCCCCAGCATTTT.

J is TRBJ1-2 and V is TRBV28; tentatively, D is TRBD1 (6 bases). V was clipped by 3 bases and J by 14 bases, with 16 bases between them. Germline lookup yields CDR1 MDHEN and CDR2 SYDVKM. The CDR3 spans 12 residues. The CDR3 is CASSFRGAGGTF. Here the CDR3 DNA reads TGTGCCAGCAGTTTTAGGGGGGCGGGAGGGACCTTC.

The J gene is TRBJ2-4, the V gene TRBV7-2; 9 bases are a match to TRBD2. The trim removed 1 base at V and 3 bases at J, leaving 13 bases unmatched. This CDR3 comprises 19 residues. Looked up from germline, CDR1 is SGHTA and CDR2 is FQGNSA. CDR3 in DNA: TGTGCCAGCAGCTTAGGGGGGTATCGCGGGGGGGCGGGCAAAAACATTCAGTACTTC. Residues: CASSLGGYRGGAGKNIQYF.

Comments on this clone: The germline gene is not matched at one end of the junction; a read error may be the cause. The genes are TRBV7-2 and TRBJ2-7, with a weak D call TRBD1 (6 bases). This CDR3 is built from 14 residues. The V gene's germline CDR1 is SGHTA and CDR2 FQGNSA. This chain's CDR3 is CASSLGGHSYEQYF. The CDR3 bases are TGTGCCAGCAGTTTAGGGGGACACTCCTACGAGCAGTACTTC.

This chain uses TRBV29-1 with TRBJ2-7; the D is unclear. Germline V gene data show CDR1 as SQVTM and CDR2 as ANQGSEA. V was clipped by 2 bases and J by 5 bases, with 16 bases between them. The CDR3 is made up of 14 amino acids. CDR3 coding DNA: TGCAGCGTTGAAACCCCCGGCAGGCCAGACGAGCAGTACTTC. This encodes CSVETPGRPDEQYF.

The V gene is TRBV5-1, the J gene TRBJ1-3; D is undetermined. The germline gives CDR1 SGHRS, CDR2 YFSETQ. Trimming removed 5 bases from V and 0 bases from J, with 6 bases in between. This CDR3 region has 13 residues. This chain's CDR3 is CASSESSGNTIYF. CDR3 DNA: TGCGCCAGCAGTGAGAGCTCTGGAAACACCATATATTTT.

Concerning this clone itself: One end of the junction does not line up with germline, which may come from a read error. The chain links TRBV7-7 to TRBJ2-2; tentative D call: TRBD2 (6 bases). The CDR3 totals 16 residues. CDR1 SSHAT and CDR2 FNYEAQ come from the germline V gene (reference sequence). The CDR3 DNA is TGTGCTAGCAGCTTCACCGGACTACCCAACACCGGGGAGCTGTTTTTT. Its protein is CASSFTGLPNTGELFF.

This chain connects TRBV7-9 to TRBJ1-4; D is possibly TRBD1 (6 bases). The CDR3 is 14 amino acids. V shed 2 bases and J shed 2 bases, with 6 bases lying between them. Per the germline V gene, CDR1 is SEHNR and CDR2 is FQNEAQ (reference sequence). The CDR3 DNA sequence: TGTGCCAGCAGCTTAAGGGGGACTAATGAAAAACTGTTTTTT. This gives the protein CASSLRGTNEKLFF. The full variable domain, in which reference TRBV7-9 and TRBJ1-4 provide the parts outside the CDR3, is DTGVSQNPRHKITKRGQNVTFRCDPISEHNRLYWYRQTLGQGPEFLTYFQNEAQLEKSRLLSDRFSAERPKGSFSTLEIQRTEQGDSAMYLCASSLRGTNEKLFFGSGTQLSVL.

V is TRBV10-1 and J is TRBJ1-4, with 9 bases that match TRBD1. CDR3 size: 15 residues. Germline CDR1 and CDR2: WNHNN and SYGVQD (reference sequence). With V trimmed by 1 base and J by 5 bases, 2 bases remained unmatched. CDR3 DNA sequence: TGCGCCAGCAGTGAGTACGGGACAGGGAATGAAAAACTGTTTTTT. Translated, it gives CASSEYGTGNEKLFF.

A single count supports this clone. The chain uses TRBV29-1 and TRBJ1-2; D perhaps matches TRBD1 (5 bases). The V and J ends lost 2 bases and 4 bases respectively, with 11 bases between them. There are 13 residues in the CDR3. CDR1 is SQVTM and CDR2 is ANQGSEA in the germline V gene. CDR3 loop: CSVEIQVGYGYTF. Here the CDR3 DNA reads TGCAGCGTTGAAATACAGGTGGGCTATGGCTACACCTTC.

J is TRBJ2-2 and V is TRBV9; TRBD2 is a possible D gene (5 bases). Trimming left V 0 bases short and J 0 bases short, with 9 bases between. The length of the CDR3 is 16 residues. Per germline, CDR1 SGDLS and CDR2 YYNGEE. CDR3 amino acids: CASSVAPGTNTGELFF. DNA of the CDR3: TGTGCCAGCAGCGTAGCCCCGGGAACGAACACCGGGGAGCTGTTTTTT.

The chain uses TRBV28 and TRBJ1-2; 10 bases map to TRBD1. CDR1 and CDR2 from the germline V gene are MDHEN and SYDVKM. The V gene end was trimmed by 5 bases and the J gene end by 6 bases; junction bases not matched to a gene: 6. The CDR3 is 14 residues long. CDR3 bases: TGTGCCAGCAGTAAGGGACAGGGGTCGGATGGCTACACCTTC. Its translation: CASSKGQGSDGYTF.

The chain couples TRBV7-2 to TRBJ2-1, with D uncertain. V was clipped by 5 bases and J by 7 bases, with 9 bases between them. From germline, CDR1 is SGHTA and CDR2 FQGNSA. The CDR3 is 12 amino acids. CDR3 sequence reads: CASSRSRNEQFF. The CDR3 DNA follows: TGTGCCAGCAGCAGAAGTAGAAATGAGCAGTTCTTC.

V is TRBV9 and J is TRBJ1-2, with 8 bases fitting TRBD1. CDR1 and CDR2 (germline): SGDLS, YYNGEE. The CDR3 contains 15 residues. Trimming at V came to 0 bases and at J to 4 bases, leaving 5 bases not matched to a gene. CDR3 sequence: CASSVAPGQVYGYTF. The CDR3 DNA follows: TGTGCCAGCAGCGTAGCGCCGGGACAGGTCTATGGCTACACCTTC.

The chain carries TRBV6-1 and TRBJ1-1; the D is unclear. Germline CDR1 and CDR2: MNHNS and SASEGT. V was trimmed by 1 base and J by 4 bases, leaving 10 bases between them. This CDR3 spans 14 amino acids. CDR3 sequence reads: CASSEVVEGTEAFF. The CDR3 DNA reads as TGTGCCAGCAGTGAAGTGGTAGAGGGCACTGAAGCTTTCTTT.

The chain employs TRBV29-1 and TRBJ2-2; 8 nucleotides align to TRBD2. Germline CDR1 SQVTM, CDR2 ANQGSEA. This CDR3 is 14 amino acids long. After removal of 6 bases from V and 1 base from J, the junction contained 4 bases not matched to a gene. The CDR3 spells CSVLAELNTGELFF. Written as DNA, the CDR3 is TGCAGCGTACTAGCGGAGCTGAACACCGGGGAGCTGTTTTTT.

The chain links TRBV27 to TRBJ1-3, with D perhaps TRBD1 (5 bases). The ends were cut back, 3 bases at V and 11 bases at J, with 26 bases in the middle. In germline, CDR1 is MNHEY, CDR2 SMNVEV (reference sequence). The CDR3 runs 17 residues. Here the CDR3 DNA reads TGTGCCAGCAGTTTTCGGCAGGGCCACAAAGGGGTCAAAGCCATATATTTT. Protein product: CASSFRQGHKGVKAIYF.